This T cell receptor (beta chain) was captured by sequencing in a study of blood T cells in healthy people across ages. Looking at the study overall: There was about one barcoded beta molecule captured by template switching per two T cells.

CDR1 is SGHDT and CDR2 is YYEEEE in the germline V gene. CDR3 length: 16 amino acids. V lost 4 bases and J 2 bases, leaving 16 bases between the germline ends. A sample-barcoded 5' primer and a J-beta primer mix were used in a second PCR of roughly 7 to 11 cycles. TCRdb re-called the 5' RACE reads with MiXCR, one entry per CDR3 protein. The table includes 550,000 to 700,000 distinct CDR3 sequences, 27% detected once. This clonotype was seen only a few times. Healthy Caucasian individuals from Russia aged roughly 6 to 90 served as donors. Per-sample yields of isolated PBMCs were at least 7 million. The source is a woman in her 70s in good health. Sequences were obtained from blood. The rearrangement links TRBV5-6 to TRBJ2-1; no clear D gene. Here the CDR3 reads CASSTVRVSAYNEQFF. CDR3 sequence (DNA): TGTGCCAGCAGCACCGTCAGAGTCTCCGCCTACAATGAGCAGTTCTTC.